This T cell receptor (beta chain) was documented in a study of T cells in Graves' hyperthyroidism and ophthalmopathy. V lost 6 bases, J lost 11 bases, and 14 bases lay in between. The CDR3 totals 12 residues. This clonotype showed up many times. Its antigen is undetermined. The CDR3 regions of TCR beta were amplified from RNA transcripts. An initial round of RT-PCR targeting the TCR CDR3 relied on the HTBI primer set. TCRdb redid the calling of the multiplex PCR reads with MiXCR, one entry per CDR3 protein. Among around 800,000 distinct CDR3 sequences, 38% were seen once, and the ten largest hold approximately 10%. The study defined stable Graves' hyperthyroidism as no ophthalmopathy progression within 18 months. Orbital computed tomography, thyroid ultrasound, serum thyroxine and TRAb, and clinical symptoms together informed the diagnoses. Study-wide results and limits: In the blood, most expanded thyroid clonotypes above 0.001 appeared as well. By a 13 V-J model, ophthalmopathy was set apart from stable hyperthyroidism.

The receptor was derived from a man younger than 30 with Graves' hyperthyroidism. J is TRBJ1-5 and V is TRBV12-3 or TRBV12-4; possible D gene TRBD1, 6 bases. The specimen sequenced was blood. The CDR3 sequence: CASSRGAESQHF. The CDR3 coding sequence is TGTGCCAGCAGCAGGGGCGCGGAGTCCCAGCATTTT.